These 25 T cell receptor beta chains share one sample of origin, sequenced in a study of vaccination and CD4 T cells after COVID-19. Described treatment: roughly ten-day PBMC culture with coronavirus spike peptide pools or control peptides (ViraFEST assay). Their recognized antigens are unknown. Sequenced with the Oncomine TCR Beta short-read assay was DNA taken from cultured CD4+ T cells. TCRdb independently ran MiXCR on the PCR reads; one entry per CDR3 protein. The sample has roughly 15,000 distinct CDR3 sequences; roughly 50% are singletons. The sample here was cultured CD4+ T cells from blood, taken after SARS-CoV-2 vaccination. The receptor set was obtained from a human donor with COVID-19.

This clonotype showed up just once. The rearrangement links TRBV3-1 to TRBJ2-7; D is unclear. The V end lost 1 base, the J end lost 3 bases, and 1 base lay between the germline ends. In germline, CDR1 is LGHDT, CDR2 YNNKEL (reference sequence). The CDR3 totals 11 residues. CDR3 bases: TGTGCCAGCAGCCAAGTCTACGAGCAGTACTTC. Protein: CASSQVYEQYF.

This chain links TRBV30 with TRBJ2-4; TRBD2 aligns across 13 bases. The germline gives CDR1 GTSNPN, CDR2 SVGIG (reference sequence). V lost 3 bases and J lost 2; bases outside the gene matches: 16. This CDR3 contains 20 residues. The CDR3 protein is CAWSRTRTSGGVLTKNIQYF. The CDR3 bases are TGTGCCTGGAGCCGAACCCGGACTAGCGGGGGTGTTTTGACCAAAAACATTCAGTACTTC. Combining the CDR3 with reference TRBV30 and TRBJ2-4 gives the whole variable domain SQTIHQWPATLVQPVGSPLSLECTVEGTSNPNLYWYRQAAGRGLQLLFYSVGIGQISSEVPQNLSASRPQDRQFILSSKKLLLSDSGFYLCAWSRTRTSGGVLTKNIQYFGAGTRLSVL.

The chain has TRBV5-8 and TRBJ2-2; the D gene could be TRBD1 or TRBD2 (5 bases each). CDR3 size: 15 residues. From germline, CDR1 is SGHTS and CDR2 YDEGEE. V was clipped by 2 bases and J by 2 bases, with 10 bases between them. The CDR3 sequence: CASSLMGPNTGELFF. For the CDR3, the DNA is TGTGCCAGCAGCTTAATGGGACCAAACACCGGGGAGCTGTTTTTT.

This clonotype was seen only a few times. The chain uses TRBV2 and TRBJ1-1; D gene uncertain. Per the germline V gene, CDR1 is SNHLY and CDR2 is FYNNEI. V was pared by 4 bases and J by 7 bases, with 7 bases between. CDR3 length equals 11 residues. CDR3 sequence reads: CASSVESEAFF. The DNA for the CDR3 is TGTGCCAGCAGTGTGGAGAGTGAAGCTTTCTTT.

The chain carries TRBV5-6 and TRBJ2-3, with 7 bases lining up with TRBD2. Germline loops: CDR1 SGHDT, CDR2 YYEEEE. This CDR3 region has 16 residues. Trimming took 6 bases from V and 4 from J; bases not matched to a gene: 14. This CDR3 is CASTLRSGGGADTQYF. The CDR3 coding sequence is TGTGCCAGCACCCTAAGATCGGGGGGTGGGGCAGATACGCAGTATTTT. Full variable domain (rest looked up from reference TRBV5-6 and TRBJ2-3): DAGVTQSPTHLIKTRGQQVTLRCSPKSGHDTVSWYQQALGQGPQFIFQYYEEEERQRGNFPDRFSGHQFPNYSSELNVNALLLGDSALYLCASTLRSGGGADTQYFGPGTRLTVL.

This clonotype showed up just a few times. The chain employs TRBV12-3 or TRBV12-4 and TRBJ1-2, with 8 bases that match TRBD1. V shed 5 bases, J shed 5 bases, and the junction held 7 bases outside the gene matches. CDR3 length equals 14 residues. In DNA, the CDR3 is TGTGCCAGCAGTCCAACAGGGGGTGGATATGGCTACACCTTC. Translating gives CASSPTGGGYGYTF.

This clonotype was seen a few times. The chain employs TRBV6-1 and TRBJ1-1, with 8 bases lining up with TRBD1. V shed 6 bases, J shed 4 bases, and the junction held 4 bases outside the gene matches. The germline CDR1 and CDR2 sequences are MNHNS and SASEGT. The CDR3 contains 13 residues. The CDR3 protein is CASRGQGGTEAFF. The CDR3 DNA reads as TGTGCCAGCAGAGGACAGGGCGGCACTGAAGCTTTCTTT.

This clonotype has only a few counts. This chain connects TRBV6-1 to TRBJ1-5, with D unclear. The V gene lost 3 bases and the J gene lost 3 bases, with 15 bases spanning the gap. The CDR3 contains 16 residues. Looked up from germline, CDR1 is MNHNS and CDR2 is SASEGT. The CDR3 DNA reads as TGTGCCAGCAGTGAGACTACAACGGGAATCAATCAGCCCCAGCATTTT. Translation gives CASSETTTGINQPQHF.

The chain couples TRBV28 to TRBJ2-6; D ambiguous. V lost 2 bases and J 4 bases, leaving 9 bases between the germline ends. The germline V gene encodes CDR1 MDHEN and CDR2 SYDVKM. The CDR3 contains 15 residues. The CDR3 spells CASSLPASGANVLTF. The CDR3 DNA is TGTGCCAGCAGTTTACCAGCGTCCGGGGCCAACGTCCTGACTTTC.

This clonotype was recorded a few times. This chain joins TRBV6-5 and TRBJ1-2, with D unresolved. V lost 2 bases, J lost 1 base, and 14 bases lay in between. Germline CDR1 MNHEY, CDR2 SVGAGI. CDR3 length equals 16 residues. This chain's CDR3 is CASSYSAGRINYGYTF. The DNA of the CDR3 is TGTGCCAGCAGTTACAGTGCCGGAAGGATTAACTATGGCTACACCTTC.

The genes are TRBV11-3 and TRBJ2-7; the D gene is possibly TRBD2 (5 bases). This CDR3 has 13 amino acids. Germline V CDR1 and CDR2: SGHNT, YENEEA. The V and J ends lost 1 base and 2 bases respectively, with 6 bases between them. CDR3 region: CASSLGGTYEQYF. CDR3 nucleotides: TGTGCCAGCAGCTTAGGAGGGACCTACGAGCAGTACTTC. The entire variable domain, with the rest obtained from reference TRBV11-3 and TRBJ2-7, is as follows: EAGVVQSPRYKIIEKKQPVAFWCNPISGHNTLYWYLQNLGQGPELLIRYENEEAVDDSQLPKDRFSAERLKGVDSTLKIQPAELGDSAVYLCASSLGGTYEQYFGPGTRLTVT.

This rearrangement joins TRBV20-1 to TRBJ2-1; D call uncertain. The germline V gene has CDR1 DFQATT and CDR2 SNEGSKA (reference sequence). Trimming removed 6 bases from V and 3 bases from J, with 18 bases in between. This CDR3 comprises 15 residues. The CDR3 nucleotides are TGCAGTGCAGCCCCGGACGCGGCGATCTACAATGAGCAGTTCTTC. Its protein product is CSAAPDAAIYNEQFF.

In this sample, this clonotype turned up a few times. The V gene is TRBV20-1, the J gene TRBJ1-5, with D maybe TRBD1 (5 bases). Germline V gene sequence: CDR1 DFQATT, CDR2 SNEGSKA (reference sequence). Trimming shortened V by 2 bases and J by 4 bases, and 12 bases separated the two germline ends. The CDR3 has 14 residues. CDR3 in DNA: TGCAGTGCTAGAAGGCAGGGAGTAAATCAGCCCCAGCATTTT. Encoded protein: CSARRQGVNQPQHF.

This clonotype was detected a few times. The CDR3 here is CASSPPMNTEAFF. CDR3 sequence (DNA): TGTGCCAGCTCACCACCGATGAACACTGAAGCTTTCTTT. This sequence joins TRBV18 and TRBJ1-1; D remains unclear. The germline V gene encodes CDR1 KGHSH and CDR2 LQKENI. This CDR3 is built from 13 residues. V was clipped by 0 bases and J by 0 bases, with 2 bases between them.

The chain has TRBV27 and TRBJ2-1; TRBD2 matches at 14 bases. CDR1 MNHEY and CDR2 SMNVEV come from the germline V gene (reference sequence). The CDR3 runs 18 residues. V lost 4 bases to trimming and J lost 9 bases; unmatched junction nucleotides: 14. The CDR3 spells CASSSDQGLAGGWSEQFF. CDR3 bases: TGTGCCAGCAGTTCCGACCAAGGACTAGCGGGGGGTTGGAGTGAGCAGTTCTTC.

V is TRBV7-8 and J is TRBJ2-2; the match to TRBD1 covers 9 bases. This CDR3 is 17 amino acids long. The junction had 12 bases not matched to a gene; V was cut back by 5 bases and J by 5 bases. CDR1 and CDR2 from the germline V gene are SGHVS and FQNEAQ. CDR3 in DNA: TGTGCCAGCAGCCTCACCAGAAACAGGGGGCAGACCGGGGAGCTGTTTTTT. Translating gives CASSLTRNRGQTGELFF.

The chain has TRBV19 and TRBJ2-5; possible D gene TRBD1, 6 bases. Germline CDR1 LNHDA, CDR2 SQIVND (reference sequence). This CDR3 contains 16 residues. Trimming left V 0 bases short and J 2 bases short, with 13 bases between. CDR3 bases: TGTGCCAGTAGTATAGATCGGACAGTCGTTCAAGAGACCCAGTACTTC. Residues: CASSIDRTVVQETQYF.

In this sample, this clonotype turned up a few times. The rearrangement joins TRBV6-2 or TRBV6-3 to TRBJ2-1, with a weak D call TRBD1 (5 bases). Germline CDR1 reads MNHEY; CDR2 reads SVGEGT. The CDR3 is made up of 15 amino acids. V was shortened by 6 bases and J by 7 bases, with 19 bases between the two germline ends. The DNA of the CDR3 is TGTGCCAGCAGCCCTCCGTTTGGGGCGAAGAATGAGCAGTTCTTC. Translation: CASSPPFGAKNEQFF.

The J gene is TRBJ2-4, the V gene TRBV20-1, with 7 positions matching TRBD1. The CDR3 loop spans 14 amino acids. Germline values: CDR1 DFQATT, CDR2 SNEGSKA (reference sequence). The J segment lost 2 bases and the V segment lost 4 bases, leaving 5 bases of the junction unmatched. The CDR3 protein is CSANNRGPKNIQYF. In nucleotides, the CDR3 is TGCAGTGCTAACAATAGGGGGCCCAAAAACATTCAGTACTTC.

The chain links TRBV7-2 to TRBJ2-1; perhaps TRBD2 as D (6 bases). The CDR3 runs to 17 residues. V lost 5 bases, J lost 10 bases, and 27 bases lay in between. Germline values: CDR1 SGHTA, CDR2 FQGNSA. In DNA form, the CDR3 reads TGTGCCAGCAGCCGCCAACCACTAGCCCTGGGGACCTTCGAGCAGTTCTTC. Translated: CASSRQPLALGTFEQFF.

The rearrangement joins TRBV7-3 to TRBJ1-1, with no clear D. V was trimmed by 3 bases and J by 6 bases, leaving 14 bases between them. The CDR3 covers 14 residues. Germline V gene sequence: CDR1 SGHTA, CDR2 FQGTGA. The CDR3 spells CASSFSRSSAEAFF. The CDR3 region has the DNA TGTGCCAGCAGCTTTTCACGGAGTTCCGCTGAAGCTTTCTTT.

V is TRBV6-1 and J is TRBJ2-5; 11 positions agree with TRBD2. Germline values: CDR1 MNHNS, CDR2 SASEGT. The CDR3 is 16 residues long. The ends lost 8 bases at V and 5 bases at J; junction bases unmatched: 13. The DNA of the CDR3 is TGTGCCAGCCGAGGTAGCGGGGGGGCGATAATTGAGACCCAGTACTTC. Amino acid sequence: CASRGSGGAIIETQYF.

The genes are TRBV27 and TRBJ2-3; 8 nucleotides match TRBD1. CDR1 and CDR2 (germline): MNHEY, SMNVEV (reference sequence). V lost 2 bases, J lost 7 bases, and 11 bases stayed unmatched. The CDR3 covers 16 residues. The CDR3 DNA sequence: TGTGCCAGCAGTTTACGCGCCCCAGGGGGCGCATATACGCAGTATTTT. Translating gives CASSLRAPGGAYTQYF.

The chain is built from TRBV7-3 and TRBJ2-3; TRBD1 is a possible D gene (6 bases). V was trimmed by 5 bases and J by 4 bases, leaving 10 bases between them. Germline assignment: CDR1 SGHTA and CDR2 FQGTGA. The CDR3 loop spans 13 amino acids. The CDR3 DNA sequence: TGTGCCAGCAGCAGTAGGACAGCAGATACGCAGTATTTT. This sequence encodes CASSSRTADTQYF.

This CDR3 reads CASSLEGNNSPLHF. Written as DNA, the CDR3 is TGCGCCAGCAGCTTGGAGGGAAATAATTCACCCCTCCACTTT. The V call is TRBV5-1, the J call TRBJ1-6; unclear D gene. Germline lookup yields CDR1 SGHRS and CDR2 YFSETQ. Trimming shortened V by 0 bases and J by 5 bases, and 6 bases separated the two germline ends. CDR3 length: 14 amino acids.